One and the same sample provided the 24 T cell receptor beta chains below, sequenced in a study of radiotherapy plus CTLA-4 blockade in lung cancer. Using immunoSEQ multiplex PCR, the repertoire was profiled, and TCRdb retains in-frame clones only, with some absent. The data show some 48,000 clones, about 88% seen once. Specimen: peripheral blood, collected from a patient treated with radiotherapy plus ipilimumab. The receptors shown here come from a human donor with non-small cell lung cancer that progressed on radiotherapy plus ipilimumab. Some clones in this sample may be carry-over from other donors' samples.

The CDR3 nucleotides are TGTGCCAGCACCTCTACTAGTGGCTATGGCTACACCTTC. Translated, it gives CASTSTSGYGYTF. This rearrangement joins TRBV7-9 to TRBJ1-2; D remains ambiguous. Trimming removed 7 bases at V and 4 bases at J, with 13 bases between. This CDR3 is built from 13 residues. CDR1 is SEHNR and CDR2 is FQNEAQ in the germline V gene (reference sequence).

The gene calls are TRBV9 and TRBJ2-5, with 8 nucleotides matching TRBD1. The assigned J gene may be wrong: the sequence end matches TRBJ2-7 better. CDR3 size: 16 residues. Germline lookup yields CDR1 SGDLS and CDR2 YYNGEE. CDR3 DNA sequence: TGTGCCAGCAGCGTAGGTAAGGGGACAGGCTCCTACGAGCAGTACTTC. Its protein product is CASSVGKGTGSYEQYF.

The DNA of the CDR3 is TGCGCCAGCAGCCCGGCGGGCGAAACCTACGAGCAGTACTTC. Amino acids: CASSPAGETYEQYF. The gene calls are TRBV5-1 and TRBJ2-7, with a tentative D call TRBD2 (5 bases). Germline V lookup: CDR1 SGHRS, CDR2 YFSETQ. There are 14 residues in the CDR3. The V end lost 4 bases, the J end lost 2 bases, and 13 bases lay between the germline ends.

V usage is TRBV9 and J usage is TRBJ1-4, with a possible D match to TRBD1 (5 bases). The CDR3 contains 15 residues. Germline CDR1 SGDLS, CDR2 YYNGEE. Trimming pared 4 bases from V and 6 bases from J, leaving 16 bases between. The CDR3 protein is CASSSGTSGDEKLFF. CDR3 nucleotides: TGTGCCAGCAGCTCGGGGACTTCTGGGGATGAAAAACTGTTTTTT.

The rearrangement links TRBV30 to TRBJ1-3, with a weak D call TRBD1 (6 bases). This CDR3 is built from 17 residues. The germline gives CDR1 GTSNPN, CDR2 SVGIG (reference sequence). V lost 4 bases and J lost 4, with 23 bases in between. The DNA of the CDR3 is TGTGCCTGGATCGGGGGGCGACTAACGAAAACAGGAAACACCATATATTTT. Its translation is CAWIGGRLTKTGNTIYF. The full variable domain, its missing parts supplied by reference TRBV30 and TRBJ1-3, is SQTIHQWPATLVQPVGSPLSLECTVEGTSNPNLYWYRQAAGRGLQLLFYSVGIGQISSEVPQNLSASRPQDRQFILSSKKLLLSDSGFYLCAWIGGRLTKTGNTIYFGEGSWLTVV.

J is TRBJ2-7 and V is TRBV25-1; TRBD2 might be the D (6 bases). Germline lookup yields CDR1 MGHDK and CDR2 SYGVNS. CDR3 size: 16 residues. Deletions cut 3 bases from V and 3 bases from J, with 18 bases between. CDR3 in amino acids: CASSDNLRRGGYEQYF. The CDR3 nucleotides are TGTGCCAGCAGTGATAACCTACGGAGGGGTGGCTACGAGCAGTACTTC.

This clone came up a few times. The rearrangement uses TRBV6-6 and TRBJ1-2, with D perhaps matching TRBD1 (5 bases). The CDR3 is 13 residues long. Trimming removed 6 bases at V and 2 bases at J, with 10 bases between. CDR1 and CDR2 from the germline V gene are MNHNY and SVGAGI (reference sequence). In DNA form, the CDR3 reads TGTGCCAGCAGGCCAGGGTGGAACTATGGCTACACCTTC. Amino acid sequence: CASRPGWNYGYTF.

This chain joins TRBV18 and TRBJ2-2, with D perhaps TRBD1 (6 bases). Trimming pared 1 base from V and 0 bases from J, leaving 12 bases between. The CDR3 has 17 residues. Germline V gene lookup returns CDR1 KGHSH and CDR2 LQKENI. The CDR3 region has the DNA TGTGCCAGCTCACCACTTATACAGGGAGCGAACACCGGGGAGCTGTTTTTT. It specifies CASSPLIQGANTGELFF.

In its sample, this clone was seen a few times. This chain uses TRBV9 with TRBJ2-3, with D unresolved. The germline gives CDR1 SGDLS, CDR2 YYNGEE. Trimming stripped 4 bases from V and 0 bases from J, with 12 bases between. CDR3 size: 15 residues. The CDR3 here is CASSQFTTSTDTQYF. For the CDR3, the DNA is TGTGCCAGCAGCCAATTTACTACTAGCACAGATACGCAGTATTTT.

This rearrangement joins TRBV15 to TRBJ1-5; perhaps TRBD1 as D (5 bases). This CDR3 has 14 residues. V dropped 5 bases and J dropped 7 bases, with 15 bases sitting between them. Germline V CDR1 and CDR2: LNHNV, YYDKDF (reference sequence). CDR3 DNA sequence: TGTGCCACCAGCTTACAGGTGGAGGGACAGCCCCAGCATTTT. Protein: CATSLQVEGQPQHF.

This clone was recorded once. The genes are TRBV19 and TRBJ1-2; 12 nucleotides agree with TRBD1. The CDR3 spans 17 residues. After removal of 6 bases from V and 2 bases from J, the junction contained 10 bases not matched to a gene. Germline values: CDR1 LNHDA, CDR2 SQIVND (reference sequence). In DNA form, the CDR3 reads TGTGCCAGTAGAGTCCCGGGACAGGGGGCGCGGAACTATGGCTACACCTTC. This sequence encodes CASRVPGQGARNYGYTF. The full variable domain, in which reference TRBV19 and TRBJ1-2 provide the parts outside the CDR3, is DGGITQSPKYLFRKEGQNVTLSCEQNLNHDAMYWYRQDPGQGLRLIYYSQIVNDFQKGDIAEGYSVSREKKESFPLTVTSAQKNPTAFYLCASRVPGQGARNYGYTFGSGTRLTVV.

This clone was recorded only once. The chain combines TRBV6-6 with TRBJ2-7; 7 bases agree with TRBD1. This CDR3 region has 13 residues. The germline gives CDR1 MNHNY, CDR2 SVGAGI (reference sequence). Trimming cost V 2 bases and J 3 bases; bases outside gene matches: 1. The CDR3 spells CASSYRGRYEQYF. CDR3 nucleotide sequence: TGTGCCAGCAGTTACAGGGGGCGCTACGAGCAGTACTTC.

The chain couples TRBV7-2 to TRBJ1-5; 10 bases agree with TRBD1. There are 16 residues in the CDR3. CDR1 SGHTA and CDR2 FQGNSA come from the germline V gene. V dropped 2 bases and J dropped 6; count of bases not matched to a gene: 7. The CDR3 nucleotides read TGTGCCAGCAGCTTATATGGGACAGGGGCCGGTCAGCCCCAGCATTTT. Its protein is CASSLYGTGAGQPQHF.

The chain joins TRBV2 to TRBJ1-6, with TRBD1 as a possible D gene (6 bases). Trimming removed 10 bases at V and 8 bases at J, with 18 bases between. Germline V gives CDR1 SNHLY, CDR2 FYNNEI. The CDR3 is made up of 14 amino acids. CDR3 nucleotides: TGTGCCACCCAACTACAGGGCAGTGATTCACCCCTCCACTTT. It translates to CATQLQGSDSPLHF.

The chain joins TRBV7-2 to TRBJ1-1; D is perhaps TRBD1 (5 bases). The germline V gene has CDR1 SGHTA and CDR2 FQGNSA. V was shortened by 0 bases and J by 6 bases, with 14 bases between the two germline ends. This CDR3 spans 15 amino acids. The DNA for the CDR3 is TGTGCCAGCAGCTTAGCCCGGACATACGACGCTGAAGCTTTCTTT. It codes for CASSLARTYDAEAFF.

The V call is TRBV6-1, the J call TRBJ1-2, with D maybe TRBD1 (6 bases). This CDR3 comprises 14 residues. Germline-derived CDR1 and CDR2 are MNHNS and SASEGT. Trimming removed 7 bases at V and 4 bases at J, with 16 bases between. This CDR3 reads CASKPRTDSYGYTF. The CDR3 nucleotides are TGTGCCAGCAAACCTAGGACAGATTCCTATGGCTACACCTTC.

The chain employs TRBV6-6 and TRBJ1-2; TRBD1 aligns across 7 bases. The CDR3 totals 14 residues. V was pared by 6 bases and J by 3 bases, with 7 bases of the junction left unmatched. Germline CDR1 reads MNHNY; CDR2 reads SVGAGI (reference sequence). The CDR3 DNA reads as TGTGCCAGCAGATATACCGGGACAGACTATGGCTACACCTTC. It specifies CASRYTGTDYGYTF.

Comments on this clone: In the same sample, other DNA sequences code for this CDR3. The chain couples TRBV2 to TRBJ1-1; 7 positions agree with TRBD1. The CDR3 consists of 15 residues. Germline V gene lookup returns CDR1 SNHLY and CDR2 FYNNEI. Trimming cost V 2 bases and J 9 bases; bases outside gene matches: 12. CDR3 protein: CASSEPEDRNGKAFF. In DNA, the CDR3 is TGTGCCAGCAGTGAACCGGAGGACAGGAACGGCAAAGCTTTCTTT. The full variable domain, with the rest looked up from reference TRBV2 and TRBJ1-1, is EPEVTQTPSHQVTQMGQEVILRCVPISNHLYFYWYRQILGQKVEFLVSFYNNEISEKSEIFDDQFSVERPDGSNFTLKIRSTKLEDSAMYFCASSEPEDRNGKAFFGQGTRLTVV.

This clone occurred a few times. The chain combines TRBV19 with TRBJ2-7; TRBD1 matches 8 bases. Germline assignment: CDR1 LNHDA and CDR2 SQIVND (reference sequence). The CDR3 is 14 amino acids. V lost 5 bases, J lost 2 bases, and 5 bases stayed unmatched. CDR3 protein: CASSHRDRTYEQYF. The CDR3 DNA reads TGTGCCAGTAGTCACCGGGACAGGACCTACGAGCAGTACTTC.

The chain combines TRBV9 with TRBJ2-7, with 7 bases matching TRBD2. The CDR3 has 14 amino acids. The ends lost 3 bases at V and 2 bases at J; junction bases unmatched: 5. Per the germline V gene, CDR1 is SGDLS and CDR2 is YYNGEE. The CDR3 DNA is TGTGCCAGCAGCGCCTCTAGCGGCGCCTACGAGCAGTACTTC. This encodes CASSASSGAYEQYF.

The chain combines TRBV7-2 with TRBJ1-2; possibly TRBD1 for D (6 bases). The germline CDR1 and CDR2 sequences are SGHTA and FQGNSA. The germline V and J ends were trimmed by 3 bases and 4 bases, with 9 bases remaining between them. The CDR3 runs to 13 residues. The CDR3 nucleotides are TGTGCCAGCAGCTTCCAGGGGATCTATGGCTACACCTTC. The encoded protein is CASSFQGIYGYTF.

The rearrangement joins TRBV7-8 to TRBJ2-5; 10 nucleotides align to TRBD2. The J segment lost 5 bases and the V segment lost 5 bases, leaving 14 bases of the junction unmatched. This CDR3 has 17 residues. Germline lookup yields CDR1 SGHVS and CDR2 FQNEAQ. The chain's CDR3 is CASSRPPLAGVRETQYF. CDR3 in DNA: TGTGCCAGCAGCCGTCCCCCTCTAGCGGGAGTAAGGGAGACCCAGTACTTC. Full variable domain (rest looked up from reference TRBV7-8 and TRBJ2-5): GAGVSQSPRYKVAKRGQDVALRCDPISGHVSLFWYQQALGQGPEFLTYFQNEAQLDKSGLPSDRFFAERPEGSVSTLKIQRTQQEDSAVYLCASSRPPLAGVRETQYFGPGTRLLVL.

This clone has more than one count but fewer than ten. The sample carries other DNA sequences with the same CDR3. This chain connects TRBV4-3 to TRBJ2-7, with 8 bases that match TRBD1. The CDR3 totals 13 residues. Per the germline V gene, CDR1 is LGHNA and CDR2 is YSLEER. Unmatched junction bases numbered 2, after V lost 3 bases and J lost 4 bases. CDR3 residues: CASSQGTGYEQYF. The CDR3 region has the DNA TGCGCCAGCAGCCAGGGGACAGGTTACGAGCAGTACTTC.

The rearrangement joins TRBV7-2 to TRBJ2-1, with 11 positions matching TRBD2. CDR3 length equals 16 residues. Trimming cost V 0 bases and J 5 bases; bases outside gene matches: 3. CDR1 is SGHTA and CDR2 is FQGNSA in the germline V gene. The CDR3 DNA reads as TGTGCCAGCAGCTTAGCTCGACTAGCGGGAAACAATGAGCAGTTCTTC. Amino acids: CASSLARLAGNNEQFF. The variable domain in full, completed from reference TRBV7-2 and TRBJ2-1, reads GAGVSQSPSNKVTEKGKDVELRCDPISGHTALYWYRQSLGQGLEFLIYFQGNSAPDKSGLPSDRFSAERTGGSVSTLTIQRTQQEDSAVYLCASSLARLAGNNEQFFGPGTRLTVL.